A selection of T cell receptor beta chains follows, all from one sample in a study of control samples from healthy donors and cancer patients. TCRdb's table, derived via immunoSEQ multiplex PCR, lists solely in-frame clones and lacks some. The table includes approximately 66,000 clones, roughly 89% detected once. Source material: PBMCs. The receptors derive from a man in his fifties or sixties with colorectal cancer. Each CDR3 is given with its conserved first and last residue. Fields, in order: D gene, V gene, J gene, clone size, CDR3 DNA, CDR3 protein. The D gene is left open where the match is weak. Expanded clones get a size class; other rows say once, few or many, or leave the size out.

d_call: .; v_call: TRBV9; j_call: TRBJ2-6; clone_size: .; cdr3_nt: TGTGCCAGCAGCGTAGAAAGGACGGCGCAAGCCAACGTCCTGACTTTC; cdr3_aa: CASSVERTAQANVLTF
d_call: TRBD2; v_call: TRBV7-9; j_call: TRBJ2-3; clone_size: .; cdr3_nt: TGTGCCAGCAGCCTGACTAGCGGCACAGATACGCAGTATTTT; cdr3_aa: CASSLTSGTDTQYF
d_call: TRBD2; v_call: TRBV19; j_call: TRBJ2-3; clone_size: medium-sized; cdr3_nt: TGTGCCAGTAGTATCTTCCAAGCGGGGGCAGATACGCAGTATTTT; cdr3_aa: CASSIFQAGADTQYF
d_call: .; v_call: TRBV3-1/TRBV3-2; j_call: TRBJ2-5; clone_size: .; cdr3_nt: TGTGCCAGCAGCCAAGATCTGGGTCTCGAGACCCAGTACTTC; cdr3_aa: CASSQDLGLETQYF
d_call: TRBD1; v_call: TRBV18; j_call: TRBJ2-1; clone_size: .; cdr3_nt: TGTGCCAGCTCCCTGGGGACAGGGGCGGTCGATGAGCAGTTCTTC; cdr3_aa: CASSLGTGAVDEQFF
d_call: .; v_call: TRBV10-3; j_call: TRBJ2-3; clone_size: .; cdr3_nt: TGTGCCATCAGTGAGGGCAGCACAGATACGCAGTATTTT; cdr3_aa: CAISEGSTDTQYF
d_call: TRBD1; v_call: TRBV7-2; j_call: TRBJ2-1; clone_size: .; cdr3_nt: TGTGCCAGCAGCTTGAACCTGCCGGGACAGCAGCAGTTCTTC; cdr3_aa: CASSLNLPGQQQFF
d_call: .; v_call: TRBV20-1; j_call: TRBJ2-7; clone_size: once; cdr3_nt: TGCAGTGCTGGGGACTACGAGCAGTACTTC; cdr3_aa: CSAGDYEQYF
d_call: TRBD2; v_call: TRBV2; j_call: TRBJ2-7; clone_size: .; cdr3_nt: TGTGCCAGCAGCGCCCTAGCGGGGCTCTACTACGAGCAGTACTTC; cdr3_aa: CASSALAGLYYEQYF
d_call: TRBD1; v_call: TRBV5-1; j_call: TRBJ1-2; clone_size: .; cdr3_nt: TGCGCCAGCAGCTCGACAGGGGGTGGCTACACCTTC; cdr3_aa: CASSSTGGGYTF
d_call: .; v_call: TRBV11-2; j_call: TRBJ1-1; clone_size: .; cdr3_nt: TGTGCCAGCAGCTTACAGGGCAACACTGAAGCTTTCTTT; cdr3_aa: CASSLQGNTEAFF
d_call: TRBD1; v_call: TRBV18; j_call: TRBJ1-1; clone_size: .; cdr3_nt: TGTGCCAGCTCACCACAGGGGGCTGGCACTGAAGCTTTCTTT; cdr3_aa: CASSPQGAGTEAFF
d_call: TRBD1; v_call: TRBV19; j_call: TRBJ2-2; clone_size: .; cdr3_nt: TGTGCCAGCGGGACAGGGTCAATCGGGGAGCTGTTTTTT; cdr3_aa: CASGTGSIGELFF
d_call: TRBD2; v_call: TRBV19; j_call: TRBJ2-3; clone_size: .; cdr3_nt: TGTGCCAGTAGTATATCTGGACTAGCGCTGTATTCAGATACGCAGTATTTT; cdr3_aa: CASSISGLALYSDTQYF
d_call: TRBD1; v_call: TRBV13; j_call: TRBJ1-1; clone_size: few; cdr3_nt: TGTGCCAGCAGCTACTCATACGGACAGGGAGCTTTCTTT; cdr3_aa: CASSYSYGQGAFF
d_call: .; v_call: TRBV6-2/TRBV6-3; j_call: TRBJ1-5; clone_size: .; cdr3_nt: TGTGCCAGCAGTTACCCCGAGGGAGGGGTCAATCAGCCCCAGCATTTT; cdr3_aa: CASSYPEGGVNQPQHF
d_call: TRBD1; v_call: TRBV6-5; j_call: TRBJ1-1; clone_size: .; cdr3_nt: TGTGCCAGCAGTCACCAAGGGACAGCTAACACTGAAGCTTTCTTT; cdr3_aa: CASSHQGTANTEAFF
d_call: .; v_call: TRBV11-3; j_call: TRBJ1-1; clone_size: .; cdr3_nt: TGTGCCAGCAGGGGAGGACCGATCGAAGCTTTCTTT; cdr3_aa: CASRGGPIEAFF
d_call: TRBD1; v_call: TRBV27; j_call: TRBJ2-7; clone_size: .; cdr3_nt: TGTGCCAGTAGACAGGGCTTTCGGTACGAGCAGTACTTC; cdr3_aa: CASRQGFRYEQYF
d_call: .; v_call: TRBV12-5; j_call: TRBJ2-7; clone_size: .; cdr3_nt: TGTGCTAGTGGTTTGGACGGACCCGAGCAGTACTTC; cdr3_aa: CASGLDGPEQYF
d_call: TRBD1; v_call: TRBV7-3; j_call: TRBJ2-7; clone_size: .; cdr3_nt: TGTGCCAGCAGCTCGGACAGGGGCAACGAGCAGTACTTC; cdr3_aa: CASSSDRGNEQYF
d_call: .; v_call: TRBV6-5; j_call: TRBJ2-7; clone_size: .; cdr3_nt: TGTGCCAGCAGAGTCGCTGTGGGGGACGAGCAGTACTTC; cdr3_aa: CASRVAVGDEQYF
d_call: .; v_call: TRBV2; j_call: TRBJ2-7; clone_size: .; cdr3_nt: TGTGCCAGCAGCGAACGGCGGGTATCCTACGAGCAGTACTTC; cdr3_aa: CASSERRVSYEQYF
d_call: .; v_call: TRBV7-9; j_call: TRBJ2-1; clone_size: .; cdr3_nt: TGTGCCAGCAGCATTCGGGATGAGCAGTTCTTC; cdr3_aa: CASSIRDEQFF
d_call: .; v_call: TRBV5-1; j_call: TRBJ1-6; clone_size: .; cdr3_nt: TGCGCCAGCAGCTTCGACATTAATTCACCCCTCCACTTT; cdr3_aa: CASSFDINSPLHF
d_call: TRBD2; v_call: TRBV3-1/TRBV3-2; j_call: TRBJ2-2; clone_size: .; cdr3_nt: TGTGCCAGCAGCTACGGGGGGGCTAGGACCGGGGAGCTGTTTTTT; cdr3_aa: CASSYGGARTGELFF
d_call: .; v_call: TRBV4-3; j_call: TRBJ2-1; clone_size: .; cdr3_nt: TGCGCCAGCAGCCAAGATGAGGTCTCCTACAATGAGCAGTTCTTC; cdr3_aa: CASSQDEVSYNEQFF
d_call: .; v_call: TRBV5-8; j_call: TRBJ1-1; clone_size: once; cdr3_nt: TGTGCCAGCACTGGGGGCTTGGGGACTGAAGCTTTCTTT; cdr3_aa: CASTGGLGTEAFF
d_call: .; v_call: TRBV4-2; j_call: TRBJ1-1; clone_size: .; cdr3_nt: TGTGCCAGCAGCCAAGAGTCAGGGAGGGTGAACACTGAAGCTTTCTTT; cdr3_aa: CASSQESGRVNTEAFF
d_call: TRBD1; v_call: TRBV7-2; j_call: TRBJ1-5; clone_size: .; cdr3_nt: TGTGCCAGCAGCTCCGGGACAGGAGCGTATAGCAATCAGCCCCAGCATTTT; cdr3_aa: CASSSGTGAYSNQPQHF
d_call: .; v_call: TRBV3-1/TRBV3-2; j_call: TRBJ2-7; clone_size: .; cdr3_nt: TGTGCCAGCAGCCAAGGCCGATCACCCACCTACGAGCAGTACTTC; cdr3_aa: CASSQGRSPTYEQYF
d_call: .; v_call: TRBV4-3; j_call: TRBJ2-1; clone_size: .; cdr3_nt: TGCGCCAGCAGCCAAGAAGGGGCGGGGTACAATGAGCAGTTCTTC; cdr3_aa: CASSQEGAGYNEQFF
d_call: .; v_call: TRBV7-3; j_call: TRBJ2-7; clone_size: .; cdr3_nt: TGTGCCAGCAGCTTAGGGCCAGGGGCCTACGAGCAGTACTTC; cdr3_aa: CASSLGPGAYEQYF
d_call: .; v_call: TRBV30; j_call: TRBJ1-1; clone_size: .; cdr3_nt: TGTGCCTGCAGGACGGACCCAAAGGACCACACTGAAGCTTTCTTT; cdr3_aa: CACRTDPKDHTEAFF
d_call: .; v_call: TRBV11-2; j_call: TRBJ2-7; clone_size: .; cdr3_nt: TGTGCCAGCAGCTTAGGAGGGGCCGGTAGCTCCTACGAGCAGTACTTC; cdr3_aa: CASSLGGAGSSYEQYF
d_call: .; v_call: TRBV11-2; j_call: TRBJ2-1; clone_size: .; cdr3_nt: TGTGCCAGCAGCTCCCCTGGCCGCTACAATGAGCAGTTCTTC; cdr3_aa: CASSSPGRYNEQFF
d_call: TRBD2; v_call: TRBV6-5; j_call: TRBJ2-7; clone_size: .; cdr3_nt: TGTGCCAGCAAAAGTGGACTAGCGGGGTCCTACGAGCAGTACTTC; cdr3_aa: CASKSGLAGSYEQYF
d_call: .; v_call: TRBV4-1; j_call: TRBJ1-5; clone_size: once; cdr3_nt: TGCGCCAGCAGCGACCGGGACTATAGCAATCAGCCCCAGCATTTT; cdr3_aa: CASSDRDYSNQPQHF
d_call: TRBD2; v_call: TRBV20-1; j_call: TRBJ2-7; clone_size: .; cdr3_nt: TGCAGTGCTATTAGCGGGTACGAGCAGTACTTC; cdr3_aa: CSAISGYEQYF
d_call: .; v_call: TRBV5-6; j_call: TRBJ2-7; clone_size: .; cdr3_nt: TGTGCCAGCAGCTTGGTGAGAACTAGCTCCTACGAGCAGTACTTC; cdr3_aa: CASSLVRTSSYEQYF
d_call: .; v_call: TRBV7-3; j_call: TRBJ2-1; clone_size: .; cdr3_nt: TGTGCCAGCAGCTTAGGCTCCTACAATGAGCAGTTCTTC; cdr3_aa: CASSLGSYNEQFF
d_call: .; v_call: TRBV5-6; j_call: TRBJ1-1; clone_size: few; cdr3_nt: TGTGCCAGCAGCTTGTGGAATGGGCCCGAAGCTTTCTTT; cdr3_aa: CASSLWNGPEAFF
d_call: .; v_call: TRBV28; j_call: TRBJ2-7; clone_size: few; cdr3_nt: TGTGCCAGCAGTACACGACAGCCCTATAACCCTTACGAGCAGTACTTC; cdr3_aa: CASSTRQPYNPYEQYF
d_call: TRBD1; v_call: TRBV7-9; j_call: TRBJ2-5; clone_size: once; cdr3_nt: TGTGCCAGCAGCTTAGCGACAGGGGGGGAGACCCAGTACTTC; cdr3_aa: CASSLATGGETQYF
d_call: .; v_call: TRBV7-2; j_call: TRBJ2-5; clone_size: .; cdr3_nt: TGTGCCAGCAGCCCCCTTTCTAGGCGGGGAGAGACCCAGTACTTC; cdr3_aa: CASSPLSRRGETQYF
d_call: TRBD1; v_call: TRBV30; j_call: TRBJ2-5; clone_size: .; cdr3_nt: TGTGCCTGGAGACCGGGACAGGGGACTCAAGAGACCCAGTACTTC; cdr3_aa: CAWRPGQGTQETQYF
d_call: .; v_call: TRBV30; j_call: TRBJ1-3; clone_size: .; cdr3_nt: TGTGCCTGGAGTATCAGGGGCGCAAGCTCTGGAAACACCATATATTTT; cdr3_aa: CAWSIRGASSGNTIYF
d_call: .; v_call: TRBV4-1; j_call: TRBJ1-1; clone_size: .; cdr3_nt: TGCGCCAGCAGCCAAGGCGGGGGGCGCAGGGGGAACACTGAAGCTTTCTTT; cdr3_aa: CASSQGGGRRGNTEAFF
d_call: .; v_call: TRBV7-2; j_call: TRBJ1-1; clone_size: .; cdr3_nt: TGTGCCAGCAGCTTACTCCGTGAAGCTTTCTTT; cdr3_aa: CASSLLREAFF
d_call: .; v_call: TRBV19; j_call: TRBJ2-7; clone_size: .; cdr3_nt: TGTGCCAGTAGTATCGTGGGATCCGCCTCCTACGAGCAGTACTTC; cdr3_aa: CASSIVGSASYEQYF
d_call: .; v_call: TRBV7-9; j_call: TRBJ2-7; clone_size: .; cdr3_nt: TGTGCCAGCAGGCCTGAGGGGGATTACGAGCAGTACTTC; cdr3_aa: CASRPEGDYEQYF